The entry that follows covers one TCR beta chain sequence. Its cognate antigen has yet to be identified. Qualities for individual bases were not recorded, and no much larger clone is one base off. The sample's time point label is to be understood as: after dendritic cell vaccination, including at tumor progression/relapse. Patients were selected for having adequate residual fresh-frozen tumor tissue and more than two years of available survival data. Although molecular status otherwise differed among the glioblastoma patients, no patient had an isocitrate dehydrogenase mutation. PBMC were collected before vaccination, two weeks after the third vaccination, and at tumor progression if tumor progression occurred. Genomic DNA was extracted with the Qiagen DNeasy Blood extraction Kit. This specimen comes from a study of glioma-infiltrating T cells after dendritic cell vaccination (dated by TCRdb to about 2016). Describing the broader study: The cohort included some 15 glioblastoma patients drawn from Phase I and II dendritic cell vaccination trials, of whom 9 were newly diagnosed and 6 had recurrent disease. Three intradermal dendritic cell vaccine injections were administered to patients at biweekly intervals in the arm below the axilla. The vaccine was prepared from monocyte-derived dendritic cells that were cultured for seven to eight days with IL-4 and GM-CSF and then pulsed overnight with autologous tumor lysate. TCR sequencing metrics, including TIL content and tumor-blood repertoire overlap, were correlated with survival after dendritic cell vaccination. Tumor-infiltrating lymphocyte content was quantified and tumor and blood repertoires were compared in dendritic cell-vaccinated glioblastoma patients by deep sequencing of TCR beta CDR3 regions. Between 2003 and 2012, the patients were given dendritic cell vaccination pulsed with autologous tumor lysate.

The germline V gene supplies CDR1 SGDLS and CDR2 YYNGEE. The CDR3 covers 13 residues, taking in both the cysteine and the phenylalanine. The DNA shown is the 39-base CDR3, in frame from base 1. V gives up 3 bases and J gives up 6 bases, and the segment between their germline ends measures 12 bases. Using the immunoSEQ assay, TCRB CDR3 regions were amplified from 2 micrograms of genomic DNA, or from all available DNA when less than that was on hand. Multiplex PCR used 60 forward primers for TCR V beta segments and 13 reverse primers for J beta segments. To estimate the number of reads per starting template, synthetic control templates were added to each sample at limiting dilution. The Illumina HiSeq System generated sequencing reads of 87 bp. The original pipeline was this. To remove PCR and sequencing errors, closely related sequences were merged with a nearest neighbor algorithm. TCR overlap was measured as the percentage of unique tumor TCR beta sequences also present in the same patient's peripheral blood. The source is immuneACCESS, and TCRdb retained only in-frame sequences with V and J called. Part of the clones is not carried over; for the studies checked, unresolved V genes explain less than half of this, and the remainder is unexplained. V, J and clone size were drawn from that table, and D and trimming were deduced from the DNA. This sample holds 72,000 or so clones; around nine tenths were observed only once. The ten largest clonotypes hold approximately 2% of the sample.

General findings and caveats noted by the study authors: The cohort was small and heterogeneous, and full blood and tumor sets were available for few patients, with initial-recurrent tumor pairs available for even fewer patients. The three-group TCR overlap response model was described as speculative and requiring prospective validation. No direct relationship between TCR clonality and survival was found, suggesting a diverse polyclonal response may matter. Higher estimated pretreatment TIL content predicted longer time to progression and overall survival after dendritic cell vaccination.

The sequence was collected from a human donor with glioblastoma. The sample was blood, taken after dendritic cell vaccination. The sequence links TRBV9 to TRBJ1-1, and possibly TRBD1, on 6 matching bases. The DNA reads TGTGCCAGCAGCGCGGGGGGCGGGGCTGAAGCTTTCTTT. It encodes CASSAGGGAEAFF.